These 7 T cell receptor beta chains came from one sample sequenced in a study of CD8 T cells in ankylosing spondylitis. General study results and limits: Fewer than ten highly homologous variants made up a TCR beta motif that seemed to typify ankylosing spondylitis blood.

TCRdb reprocessed the 5' RACE reads via MiXCR and lists one record per CDR3 protein. The table records just under 550,000 distinct CDR3 sequences, roughly 13% of them present only once. The antigens these receptors bind are not known. The source material was blood, either unsorted or a sorted T cell fraction (not recorded which). The origin of the receptors is a male donor with ankylosing spondylitis.

V gene TRBV7-9 combines with J gene TRBJ2-7; D perhaps matches TRBD2 (5 bases). V lost 6 bases to trimming and J lost 4 bases, with 22 bases between them. The CDR3 is 16 residues long. CDR1 and CDR2 from the germline V gene are SEHNR and FQNEAQ (reference sequence). The CDR3 protein is CASSHTGEGYPYEQYF. CDR3 DNA sequence: TGTGCCAGCAGTCACACCGGGGAAGGGTACCCTTACGAGCAGTACTTC.

This clonotype turned up a few times. This chain joins TRBV5-1 and TRBJ2-3; 9 bases map to TRBD2. V trimming: 4 bases; J trimming: 4 bases; junction bases outside the gene matches: 7. Germline lookup yields CDR1 SGHRS and CDR2 YFSETQ. The CDR3 consists of 15 residues. The CDR3 region has the DNA TGCGCCAGCAGCACCACCGGGACTAGCTCAGATACGCAGTATTTT. Residues: CASSTTGTSSDTQYF. Supplemented by reference TRBV5-1 and TRBJ2-3, the full variable domain reads KAGVTQTPRYLIKTRGQQVTLSCSPISGHRSVSWYQQTPGQGLQFLFEYFSETQRNKGNFPGRFSGRQFSNSRSEMNVSTLELGDSALYLCASSTTGTSSDTQYFGPGTRLTVL.

V and J are TRBV6-4 and TRBJ2-1; 16 bases are a match to TRBD2. CDR3 length: 20 residues. Unmatched junction bases numbered 10, after V lost 5 bases and J lost 0 bases. Germline V CDR1 and CDR2: MRHNA, SNTAGT. DNA for the CDR3: TGTGCCAGCAGTACCGACTCCGGGACTAGCGGGAGGGTCTCCTACAATGAGCAGTTCTTC. Translation gives CASSTDSGTSGRVSYNEQFF.

V gene TRBV20-1 combines with J gene TRBJ2-3; 11 bases fit TRBD1. V shed 6 bases, J shed 4 bases, and the junction held 6 bases outside the gene matches. CDR3 length equals 14 residues. Germline CDR1 and CDR2: DFQATT and SNEGSKA (reference sequence). DNA of the CDR3: TGCAGTGCCCGAACGGGACAGGGGGCAGATACGCAGTATTTT. As protein: CSARTGQGADTQYF.

This clonotype was picked up a small number of times. V and J are TRBV7-2 and TRBJ2-2; a weak D match, TRBD2 (6 bases). The V end was cut by 6 bases, the J end by 2 bases, with 10 bases between. The CDR3 is made up of 14 amino acids. Germline CDR1 reads SGHTA; CDR2 reads FQGNSA. CDR3 DNA: TGTGCCAGCAGGGCGGGGATCAACACCGGGGAGCTGTTTTTT. Translation: CASRAGINTGELFF.

J is TRBJ1-5 and V is TRBV6-1; D is ambiguous. The CDR3 covers 15 residues. V lost 6 bases and J 4 bases, leaving 16 bases between the germline ends. CDR1 and CDR2 (germline): MNHNS, SASEGT. CDR3 DNA sequence: TGTGCCAGCAGCCCTGCGGGGATCGGGAATCAGCCCCAGCATTTT. It encodes CASSPAGIGNQPQHF.

This clonotype appeared a few times. The chain joins TRBV7-9 to TRBJ2-2; D unresolved. V shed 5 bases and J shed 1 base, with 8 bases lying between them. Germline V gene lookup returns CDR1 SEHNR and CDR2 FQNEAQ (reference sequence). There are 14 residues in the CDR3. CDR3 nucleotides: TGTGCCAGCAGCCAAAACGGGAACACCGGGGAGCTGTTTTTT. Amino acids: CASSQNGNTGELFF.